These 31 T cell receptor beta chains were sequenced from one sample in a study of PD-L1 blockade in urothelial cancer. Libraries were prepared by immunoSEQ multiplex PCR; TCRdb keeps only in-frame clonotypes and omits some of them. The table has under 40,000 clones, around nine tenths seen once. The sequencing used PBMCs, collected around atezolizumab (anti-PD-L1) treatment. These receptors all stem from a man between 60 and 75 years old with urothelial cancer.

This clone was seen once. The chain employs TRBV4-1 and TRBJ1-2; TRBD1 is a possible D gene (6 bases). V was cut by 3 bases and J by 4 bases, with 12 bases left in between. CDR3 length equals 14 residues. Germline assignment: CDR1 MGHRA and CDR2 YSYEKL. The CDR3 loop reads CASSQTQGIYGYTF. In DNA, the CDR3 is TGCGCCAGCAGCCAGACACAGGGAATCTATGGCTACACCTTC.

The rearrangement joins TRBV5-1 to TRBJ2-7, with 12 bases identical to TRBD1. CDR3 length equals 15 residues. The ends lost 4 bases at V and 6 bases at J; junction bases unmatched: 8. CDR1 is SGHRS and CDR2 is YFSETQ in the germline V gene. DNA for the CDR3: TGCGCCAGCAGCCCAGCCGGGACAGGGGGCCGCGAGCAGTACTTC. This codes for CASSPAGTGGREQYF.

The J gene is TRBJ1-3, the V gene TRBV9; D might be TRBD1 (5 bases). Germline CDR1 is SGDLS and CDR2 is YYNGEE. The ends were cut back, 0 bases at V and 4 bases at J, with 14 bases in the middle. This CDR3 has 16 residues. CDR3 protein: CASSVDGRGSGNTIYF. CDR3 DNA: TGTGCCAGCAGCGTAGACGGACGGGGGTCAGGAAACACCATATATTTT.

CDR3 loop: CASSSGLMGGQYF. The CDR3 coding sequence is TGTGCCAGCAGCTCAGGTCTCATGGGGGGCCAGTACTTC. This chain links TRBV11-2 with TRBJ2-5; D perhaps matches TRBD2 (6 bases). The CDR3 contains 13 residues. V was shortened by 4 bases and J by 10 bases, with 16 bases between the two germline ends. The germline gives CDR1 SGHAT, CDR2 FQNNGV.

CDR3 in DNA: TGTGCCAGCAGTTTTGAGGGACTCCGCTCGGGGAACACTGAAGCTTTCTTT. Protein: CASSFEGLRSGNTEAFF. The V gene is TRBV28, the J gene TRBJ1-1; possibly TRBD1 for D (5 bases). Between the trimmed V and J ends, which lost 3 bases and 1 base, there was a span of 18 bases. Germline CDR1 and CDR2: MDHEN and SYDVKM. The length of the CDR3 is 17 residues.

The CDR3 protein is CASSFTTGSNEQFF. The CDR3 nucleotides read TGTGCCAGCAGCTTTACTACAGGGAGCAATGAGCAGTTCTTC. The chain is built from TRBV5-4 and TRBJ2-1, with D tentatively TRBD1 (6 bases). V gave up 2 bases and J gave up 6 bases, with 12 bases separating them. The germline V gene has CDR1 SGHNT and CDR2 YYREEE (reference sequence). The CDR3 totals 14 residues.

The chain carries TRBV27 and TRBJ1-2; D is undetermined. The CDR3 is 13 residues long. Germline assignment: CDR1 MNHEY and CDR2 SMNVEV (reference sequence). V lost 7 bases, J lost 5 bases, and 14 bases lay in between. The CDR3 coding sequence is TGTGCCAGCAAAAGTGGGCAGGCGTATGGCTACACCTTC. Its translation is CASKSGQAYGYTF.

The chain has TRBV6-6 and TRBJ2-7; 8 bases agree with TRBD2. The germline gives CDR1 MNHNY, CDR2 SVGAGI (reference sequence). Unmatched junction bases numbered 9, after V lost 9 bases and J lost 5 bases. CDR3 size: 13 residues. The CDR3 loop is CASGWTSLDEQYF. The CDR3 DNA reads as TGTGCCAGTGGATGGACTAGCTTAGACGAGCAGTACTTC.

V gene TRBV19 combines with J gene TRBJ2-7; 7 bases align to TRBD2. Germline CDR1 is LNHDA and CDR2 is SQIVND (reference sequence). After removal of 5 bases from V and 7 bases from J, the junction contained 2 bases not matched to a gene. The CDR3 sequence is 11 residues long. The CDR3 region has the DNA TGTGCCAGTAGTTTCGGGAGGGAGCAGTACTTC. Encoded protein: CASSFGREQYF.

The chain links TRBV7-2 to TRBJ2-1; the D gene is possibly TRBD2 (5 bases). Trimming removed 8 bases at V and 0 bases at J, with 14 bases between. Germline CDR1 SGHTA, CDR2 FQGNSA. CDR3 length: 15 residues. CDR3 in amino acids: CASASGVSSYNEQFF. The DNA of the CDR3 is TGTGCCAGCGCTTCCGGGGTTAGCTCCTACAATGAGCAGTTCTTC.

The CDR3 loop is CASRHGLRINEQFF. CDR3 nucleotides: TGTGCCAGCAGACACGGACTAAGAATCAATGAGCAGTTCTTC. The chain employs TRBV28 and TRBJ2-1; D perhaps matches TRBD2 (6 bases). CDR3 length equals 14 residues. In germline, CDR1 is MDHEN, CDR2 SYDVKM. V lost 6 bases to trimming and J lost 6 bases, with 15 bases between them.

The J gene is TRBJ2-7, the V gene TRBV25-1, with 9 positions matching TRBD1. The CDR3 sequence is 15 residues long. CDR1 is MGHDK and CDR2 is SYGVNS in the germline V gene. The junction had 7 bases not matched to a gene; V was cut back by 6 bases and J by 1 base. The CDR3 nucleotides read TGTGCCAGCAGGGTTGACAGGGGGGAGTCCTACGAGCAGTACTTC. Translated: CASRVDRGESYEQYF.

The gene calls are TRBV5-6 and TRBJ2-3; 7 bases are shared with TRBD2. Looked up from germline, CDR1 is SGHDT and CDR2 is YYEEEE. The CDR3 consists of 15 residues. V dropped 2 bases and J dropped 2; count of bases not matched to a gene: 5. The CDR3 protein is CASSFGGGFTDTQYF. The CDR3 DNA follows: TGTGCCAGCAGCTTCGGGGGAGGGTTCACAGATACGCAGTATTTT.

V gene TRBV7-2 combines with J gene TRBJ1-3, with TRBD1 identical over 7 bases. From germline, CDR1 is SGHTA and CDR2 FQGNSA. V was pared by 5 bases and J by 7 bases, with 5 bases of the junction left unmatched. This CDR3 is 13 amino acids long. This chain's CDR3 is CASSPGQLNTIYF. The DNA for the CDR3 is TGTGCCAGCAGCCCGGGACAGCTGAACACCATATATTTT.

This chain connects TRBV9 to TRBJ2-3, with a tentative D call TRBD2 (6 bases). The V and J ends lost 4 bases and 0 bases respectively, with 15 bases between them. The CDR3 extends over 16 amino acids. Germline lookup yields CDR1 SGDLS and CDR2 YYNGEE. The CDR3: CASSPRGGASTDTQYF. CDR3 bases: TGTGCCAGCAGCCCCAGAGGAGGGGCCAGCACAGATACGCAGTATTTT.

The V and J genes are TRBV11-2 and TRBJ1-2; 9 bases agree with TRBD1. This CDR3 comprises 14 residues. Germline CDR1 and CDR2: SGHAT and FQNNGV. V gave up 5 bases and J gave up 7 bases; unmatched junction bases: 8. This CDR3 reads CASSPRDRDFGYTF. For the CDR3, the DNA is TGTGCCAGCAGCCCTCGGGACAGGGATTTTGGCTACACCTTC.

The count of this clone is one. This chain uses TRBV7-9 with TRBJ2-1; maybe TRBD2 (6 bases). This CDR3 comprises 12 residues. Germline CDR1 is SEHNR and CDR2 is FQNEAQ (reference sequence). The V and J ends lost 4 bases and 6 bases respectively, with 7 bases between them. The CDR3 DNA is TGTGCCAGCAGCTCGACTAGCAATGAGCAGTTCTTC. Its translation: CASSSTSNEQFF.

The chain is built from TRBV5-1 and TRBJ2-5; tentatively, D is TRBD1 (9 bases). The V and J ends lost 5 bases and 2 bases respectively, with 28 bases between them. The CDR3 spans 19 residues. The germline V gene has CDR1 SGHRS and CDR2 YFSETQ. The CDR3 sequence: CASSWTGVLSGRPQETQYF. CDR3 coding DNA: TGCGCCAGCAGTTGGACAGGGGTTCTCAGCGGGAGACCTCAAGAGACCCAGTACTTC.

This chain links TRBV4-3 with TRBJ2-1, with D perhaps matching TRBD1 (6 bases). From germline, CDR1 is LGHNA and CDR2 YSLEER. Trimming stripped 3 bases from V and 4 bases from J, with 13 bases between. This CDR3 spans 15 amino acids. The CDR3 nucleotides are TGCGCCAGCAGCCAGGAATGGACAGTTTACAATGAGCAGTTCTTC. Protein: CASSQEWTVYNEQFF.

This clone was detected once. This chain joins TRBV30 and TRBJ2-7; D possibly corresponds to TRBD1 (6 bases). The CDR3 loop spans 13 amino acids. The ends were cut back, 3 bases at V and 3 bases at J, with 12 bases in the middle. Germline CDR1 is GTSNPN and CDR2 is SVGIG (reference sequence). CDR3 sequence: CAWSLGGNYEQYF. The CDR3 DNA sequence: TGTGCCTGGAGCCTAGGGGGAAACTACGAGCAGTACTTC.

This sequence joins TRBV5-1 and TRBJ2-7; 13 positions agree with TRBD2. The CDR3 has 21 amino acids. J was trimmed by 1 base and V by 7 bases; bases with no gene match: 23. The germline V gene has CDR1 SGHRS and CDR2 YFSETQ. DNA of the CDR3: TGCGCCAGCCAGGGGGGACAGAAAGTACCGGGACTAGCGGGAAGGTCCTACGAGCAGTACTTC. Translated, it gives CASQGGQKVPGLAGRSYEQYF.

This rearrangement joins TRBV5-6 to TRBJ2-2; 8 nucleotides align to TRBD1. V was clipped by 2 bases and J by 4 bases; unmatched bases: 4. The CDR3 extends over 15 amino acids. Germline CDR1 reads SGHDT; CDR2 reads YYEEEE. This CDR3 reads CASSFGQGVTGELFF. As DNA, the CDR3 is TGTGCCAGCAGCTTCGGACAGGGCGTCACCGGGGAGCTGTTTTTT.

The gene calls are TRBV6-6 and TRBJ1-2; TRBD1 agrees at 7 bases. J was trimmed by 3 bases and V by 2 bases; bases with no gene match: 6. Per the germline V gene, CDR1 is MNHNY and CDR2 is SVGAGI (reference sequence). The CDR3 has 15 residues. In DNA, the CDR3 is TGTGCCAGCAGTTACCCCAGGGGGTGGGACTATGGCTACACCTTC. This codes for CASSYPRGWDYGYTF.

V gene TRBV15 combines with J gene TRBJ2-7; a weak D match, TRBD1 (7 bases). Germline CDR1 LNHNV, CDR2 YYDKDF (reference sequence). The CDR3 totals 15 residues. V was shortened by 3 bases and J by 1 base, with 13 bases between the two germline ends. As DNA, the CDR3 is TGTGCCACCAGCAGGGCCGGGGGACAGTCCTACGAGCAGTACTTC. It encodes CATSRAGGQSYEQYF.

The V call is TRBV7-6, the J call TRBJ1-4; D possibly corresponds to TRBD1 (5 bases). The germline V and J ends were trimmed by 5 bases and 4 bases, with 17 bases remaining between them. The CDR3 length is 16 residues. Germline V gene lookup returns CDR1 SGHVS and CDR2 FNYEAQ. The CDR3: CASSERRGGFNEKLFF. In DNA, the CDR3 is TGTGCCAGCAGCGAACGGCGTGGGGGGTTTAATGAAAAACTGTTTTTT.

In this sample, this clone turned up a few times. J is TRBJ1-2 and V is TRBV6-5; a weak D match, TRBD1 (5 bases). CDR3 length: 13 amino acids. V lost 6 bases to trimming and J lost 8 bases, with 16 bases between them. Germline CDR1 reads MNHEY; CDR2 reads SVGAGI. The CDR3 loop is CASRRGSGGGYTF. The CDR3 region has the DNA TGTGCCAGCAGACGGGGCTCCGGGGGGGGCTACACCTTC.

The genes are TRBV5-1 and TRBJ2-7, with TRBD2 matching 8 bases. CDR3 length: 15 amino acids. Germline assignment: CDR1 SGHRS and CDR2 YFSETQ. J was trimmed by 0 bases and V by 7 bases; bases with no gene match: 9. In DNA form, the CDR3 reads TGCGCCAGCCGCGAAGCTACTAGCGGCTCCTACGAGCAGTACTTC. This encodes CASREATSGSYEQYF.

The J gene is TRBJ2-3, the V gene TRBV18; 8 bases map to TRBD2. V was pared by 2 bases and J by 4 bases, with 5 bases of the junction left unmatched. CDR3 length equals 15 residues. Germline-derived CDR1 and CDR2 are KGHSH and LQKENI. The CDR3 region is CASSPGGGRADTQYF. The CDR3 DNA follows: TGTGCCAGCTCACCAGGCGGGGGGCGGGCAGATACGCAGTATTTT.

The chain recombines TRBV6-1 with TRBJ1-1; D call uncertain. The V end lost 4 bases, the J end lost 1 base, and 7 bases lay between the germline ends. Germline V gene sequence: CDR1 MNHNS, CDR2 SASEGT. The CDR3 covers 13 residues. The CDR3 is CASSVRPNTEAFF. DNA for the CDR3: TGTGCCAGCAGTGTGAGGCCGAACACTGAAGCTTTCTTT.

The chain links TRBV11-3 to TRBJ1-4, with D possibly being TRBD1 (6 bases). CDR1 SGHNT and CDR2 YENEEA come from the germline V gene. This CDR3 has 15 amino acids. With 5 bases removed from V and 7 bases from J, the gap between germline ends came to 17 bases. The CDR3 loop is CASSEQQGAGEKLFF. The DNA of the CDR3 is TGTGCCAGCAGCGAACAACAGGGCGCCGGTGAAAAACTGTTTTTT.

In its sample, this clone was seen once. CDR3 sequence: CASSSNGGEGVLAGYTF. The CDR3 region has the DNA TGTGCCAGCAGCTCAAACGGGGGTGAGGGAGTTTTGGCTGGCTACACCTTC. The chain is built from TRBV7-9 and TRBJ1-2; possible D gene TRBD1, 5 bases. CDR3 length: 17 residues. The V end was cut by 4 bases, the J end by 7 bases, with 25 bases between. The germline V gene encodes CDR1 SEHNR and CDR2 FQNEAQ (reference sequence).